This T cell receptor beta chain was sequenced during a study of T cell changes during pregnancy in multiple sclerosis. V lost 1 base and J 1 base, leaving 11 bases between the germline ends. Germline-derived CDR1 and CDR2 are LNHNV and YYDKDF (reference sequence). CDR3 size: 15 residues. Data came from immunoSEQ multiplex PCR; TCRdb stores just in-frame clones and leaves some out. The sample carries roughly 60,000 clones, about 92% recorded once. The sample was peripheral blood, taken in the second trimester of pregnancy. The rearrangement joins TRBV15 to TRBJ2-7; no clear D. The receptor's source is a female donor in good health, enrolled as a control in a pregnancy study. The CDR3 nucleotides are TGTGCCACCAGCAGAGGGGCAGGTTCGTCCTACGAGCAGTACTTC. It codes for CATSRGAGSSYEQYF.